Following are 17 T cell receptor beta chains from one sample sequenced in a study of blood T cell repertoires in COVID-19. The method was immunoSEQ multiplex PCR; TCRdb's version includes in-frame clones alone and lacks a portion of them. The top ten hold about 5.8% of the sample, which has about 160,000 clones, 81% seen once. The specimen was PBMCs or T cells enriched from blood (not recorded which). These receptors were obtained from a woman in her 40s with acute COVID-19.

The J gene is TRBJ2-1, the V gene TRBV9; D call uncertain. Trimming cost V 2 bases and J 4 bases, with 4 bases left between them. Per the germline V gene, CDR1 is SGDLS and CDR2 is YYNGEE. This CDR3 is built from 12 residues. CDR3 nucleotide sequence: TGTGCCAGCAGCGTGCAGTACAATGAGCAGTTCTTC. Amino acid sequence: CASSVQYNEQFF.

The chain carries TRBV10-3 and TRBJ2-1; TRBD2 might be the D (6 bases). The CDR3 has 13 amino acids. The germline V and J ends were trimmed by 6 bases and 3 bases, with 9 bases remaining between them. Looked up from germline, CDR1 is ENHRY and CDR2 is SYGVKD. The CDR3 sequence: CAISLGSYNEQFF. In DNA, the CDR3 is TGTGCCATCAGCCTCGGGAGCTACAATGAGCAGTTCTTC.

The chain recombines TRBV18 with TRBJ2-5; 15 bases map to TRBD2. Germline-derived CDR1 and CDR2 are KGHSH and LQKENI. The CDR3 has 16 amino acids. The V and J ends lost 3 bases and 4 bases, in that order; junction bases with no gene match: 3. Written as DNA, the CDR3 is TGTGCCAGCTCACCCGGGACTAGCGGGAGGATAGAGACCCAGTACTTC. Amino acid sequence: CASSPGTSGRIETQYF. Full variable domain (remainder filled in from reference TRBV18 and TRBJ2-5): NAGVMQNPRHLVRRRGQEARLRCSPMKGHSHVYWYRQLPEEGLKFMVYLQKENIIDESGMPKERFSAEFPKEGPSILRIQQVVRGDSAAYFCASSPGTSGRIETQYFGPGTRLLVL.

The chain has TRBV27 and TRBJ2-7, with D perhaps TRBD2 (6 bases). From germline, CDR1 is MNHEY and CDR2 SMNVEV (reference sequence). This CDR3 is 15 amino acids long. V shed 6 bases and J shed 0 bases, with 15 bases lying between them. CDR3 DNA: TGTGCCAGCAGCGACCCTGGGGGGAACTCCTACGAGCAGTACGTC. It yields the protein CASSDPGGNSYEQYV.

J is TRBJ1-3 and V is TRBV6-1; D is uncertain. V was clipped by 0 bases and J by 0 bases, with 9 bases between them. This CDR3 contains 16 residues. Germline lookup yields CDR1 MNHNS and CDR2 SASEGT. The CDR3 protein is CASSEALGGSGNTIYF. CDR3 DNA sequence: TGTGCCAGCAGTGAAGCGCTAGGAGGCTCTGGAAACACCATATATTTT.

The chain combines TRBV7-2 with TRBJ1-2; no firm D call. V was pared by 1 base and J by 5 bases, with 11 bases between. There are 14 residues in the CDR3. Germline V gives CDR1 SGHTA, CDR2 FQGNSA. CDR3 loop: CASSLVGDRYGYTF. The CDR3 DNA follows: TGTGCCAGCAGCTTAGTCGGGGATAGGTATGGCTACACCTTC.

Concerning this clone: Other DNA sequences from this sample encode an identical CDR3 as well. The rearrangement links TRBV6-5 to TRBJ1-3; 7 positions agree with TRBD1. Per the germline V gene, CDR1 is MNHEY and CDR2 is SVGAGI. J was trimmed by 0 bases and V by 8 bases; bases with no gene match: 4. The CDR3 is 14 residues long. As DNA, the CDR3 is TGTGCCAGCGGGGGACAGTCCTCTGGAAACACCATATATTTT. Its translation: CASGGQSSGNTIYF.

The chain uses TRBV24-1 and TRBJ2-1, with 7 bases fitting TRBD2. Trimming removed 3 bases from V and 8 bases from J; junction bases left unmatched: 3. This CDR3 is built from 13 residues. Germline lookup yields CDR1 KGHDR and CDR2 SFDVKD. The CDR3 DNA sequence: TGTGCCACCAGTGATCGGACTAGGCATGAGCAGTTCTTC. This gives the protein CATSDRTRHEQFF.

The rearrangement uses TRBV9 and TRBJ2-3, with 8 bases matching TRBD2. V lost 6 bases to trimming and J lost 2 bases; unmatched junction nucleotides: 8. CDR1 is SGDLS, CDR2 YYNGEE, per germline. The CDR3 has 15 residues. The DNA of the CDR3 is TGTGCCAGCAAGGAGACTAGCGAGCCCACAGATACGCAGTATTTT. Translation: CASKETSEPTDTQYF.

The chain joins TRBV6-5 to TRBJ1-6, with D possibly TRBD1 on 6 matching bases. CDR1 and CDR2 from the germline V gene are MNHEY and SVGAGI. The CDR3 runs to 13 residues. Trimming shortened V by 8 bases and J by 6 bases, and 11 bases separated the two germline ends. DNA for the CDR3: TGTGCCAGCGATACAGGGATTAATTCACCCCTCCACTTT. Its protein product is CASDTGINSPLHF.

This clone was seen just once. The chain links TRBV18 to TRBJ1-2; D is unresolved. Trimming took off 3 bases at V and 3 bases at J, with 11 bases between the two ends. Germline assignment: CDR1 KGHSH and CDR2 LQKENI. CDR3 size: 14 residues. This chain's CDR3 is CASSPIGSDYGYTF. The CDR3 DNA is TGTGCCAGCTCACCCATCGGGTCGGACTATGGCTACACCTTC. Combining the CDR3 with reference TRBV18 and TRBJ1-2 gives the whole variable domain NAGVMQNPRHLVRRRGQEARLRCSPMKGHSHVYWYRQLPEEGLKFMVYLQKENIIDESGMPKERFSAEFPKEGPSILRIQQVVRGDSAAYFCASSPIGSDYGYTFGSGTRLTVV.

This clone showed up just a few times. The chain recombines TRBV4-2 with TRBJ2-7; tentative D call: TRBD2 (6 bases). This CDR3 has 14 residues. The germline V gene has CDR1 LGHNA and CDR2 YNFKEQ. V was clipped by 5 bases and J by 1 base, with 12 bases between them. CDR3: CASSWRAESYEQYF. CDR3 DNA: TGTGCCAGCAGCTGGAGGGCGGAATCCTACGAGCAGTACTTC.

The rearrangement uses TRBV5-6 and TRBJ2-5; 8 bases align to TRBD1. Germline V lookup: CDR1 SGHDT, CDR2 YYEEEE. The CDR3 loop spans 15 amino acids. V lost 4 bases and J lost 5; bases outside the gene matches: 10. The CDR3 sequence: CASSQTTGAGETQYF. Here the CDR3 DNA reads TGTGCCAGCAGCCAAACGACAGGGGCGGGGGAGACCCAGTACTTC. The full variable domain, completed using reference TRBV5-6 and TRBJ2-5, is DAGVTQSPTHLIKTRGQQVTLRCSPKSGHDTVSWYQQALGQGPQFIFQYYEEEERQRGNFPDRFSGHQFPNYSSELNVNALLLGDSALYLCASSQTTGAGETQYFGPGTRLLVL.

This clone has only a few counts. The chain is built from TRBV11-2 and TRBJ2-3; D is possibly TRBD2 (6 bases). CDR3 length equals 16 residues. Germline values: CDR1 SGHAT, CDR2 FQNNGV. Between the trimmed V and J ends, which lost 5 bases and 6 bases, there was a span of 21 bases. In nucleotides, the CDR3 is TGTGCCAGCAGCCTCCGTCCCCAACTAGCTTCTGATACGCAGTATTTT. Its protein product is CASSLRPQLASDTQYF.

The chain is built from TRBV10-1 and TRBJ2-3; 9 bases line up with TRBD2. The CDR3 is 16 amino acids. Germline CDR1 is WNHNN and CDR2 is SYGVQD (reference sequence). Trimming removed 3 bases from V and 4 bases from J; junction bases left unmatched: 8. CDR3 DNA: TGCGCCAGCAGTGAAGTGCGGGAGGGCAAGGCAGATACGCAGTATTTT. It encodes CASSEVREGKADTQYF.

The chain combines TRBV10-1 with TRBJ2-5, with 10 bases fitting TRBD2. This CDR3 is built from 14 residues. The germline V gene has CDR1 WNHNN and CDR2 SYGVQD (reference sequence). V trimming: 8 bases; J trimming: 5 bases; junction bases outside the gene matches: 8. Written as DNA, the CDR3 is TGCGCCAGCTCGATGGAGCGGGAGGGCGAGACCCAGTACTTC. This sequence encodes CASSMEREGETQYF.

About this clone itself: Other nucleotide sequences from this sample produce the same CDR3. This sequence joins TRBV11-2 and TRBJ2-3; D gene uncertain. In germline, CDR1 is SGHAT, CDR2 FQNNGV. The CDR3 sequence is 12 residues long. V gave up 3 bases and J gave up 4 bases, with 5 bases separating them. The DNA of the CDR3 is TGTGCCAGCAGCTTGGGCCCAGATACGCAGTATTTT. Protein: CASSLGPDTQYF.